This T cell receptor beta chain is from a study of tumor-infiltrating lymphocytes in glioblastoma multiforme. Germline loops: CDR1 MDHEN, CDR2 SYDVKM. With 8 bases removed from V and 5 bases from J, the gap between germline ends came to 20 bases. The CDR3 has 15 residues. TCR beta libraries were built from RNA through three nested multiplex PCR rounds using modified ARM-PCR. TCRdb recomputed calls from the multiplex PCR reads with MiXCR, one row per CDR3 protein. In the table there are about 12,000 distinct CDR3 sequences, roughly 64% of which are singletons. The V gene is TRBV28, the J gene TRBJ2-3, with D perhaps given as TRBD1 or TRBD2 (5 bases each). The sequenced sample was brain tumor tissue. The sequence came from a male donor with glioblastoma. The CDR3 loop is CASDSWDRTKDTQYF. Written as DNA, the CDR3 is TGTGCCAGCGACTCCTGGGACCGGACAAAAGATACGCAGTATTTT.